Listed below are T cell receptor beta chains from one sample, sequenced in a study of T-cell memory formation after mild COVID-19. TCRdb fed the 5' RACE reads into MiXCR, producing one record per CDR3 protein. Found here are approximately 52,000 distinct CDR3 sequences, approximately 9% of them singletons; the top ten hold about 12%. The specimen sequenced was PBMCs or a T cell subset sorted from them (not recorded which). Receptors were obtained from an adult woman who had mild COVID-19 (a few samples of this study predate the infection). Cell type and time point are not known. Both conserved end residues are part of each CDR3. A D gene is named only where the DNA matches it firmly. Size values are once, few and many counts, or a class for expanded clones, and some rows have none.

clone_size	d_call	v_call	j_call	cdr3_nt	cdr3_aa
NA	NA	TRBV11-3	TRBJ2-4	TGTGCCAGCAGCTTACGACCAGAAAACATTCAGTACTTC	CASSLRPENIQYF
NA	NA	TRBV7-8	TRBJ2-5	TGTGCCAGCGGGGGGGGCCTCCTGAGGGAGACCCAGTACTTC	CASGGGLLRETQYF
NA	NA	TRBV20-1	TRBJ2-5	TGCAGTGCTAGTAGTCCAAGGGGTTTGGCGACCCAGTACTTC	CSASSPRGLATQYF
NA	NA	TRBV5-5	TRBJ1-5	TGTGCCAGCACCATGGGTAATCAGCCCCAGCATTTT	CASTMGNQPQHF
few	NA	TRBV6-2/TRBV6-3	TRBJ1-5	TGTGCCAGCAGCTCGGGAGGGGGGTACAATCAGCCCCAGCATTTT	CASSSGGGYNQPQHF
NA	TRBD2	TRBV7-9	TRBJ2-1	TGTGCCAGCAGCGCCCCAAGGGAGCGGGGGAGCTCCTACAATGAGCAGTTCTTC	CASSAPRERGSSYNEQFF
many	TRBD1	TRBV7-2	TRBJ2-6	TGTGCCAGCAGCTTACTAGGGACAGCCAACTCTGGGGCCAACGTCCTGACTTTC	CASSLLGTANSGANVLTF
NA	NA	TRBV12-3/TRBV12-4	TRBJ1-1	TGTGCCAGCAGTTGGTACTCCATGAACACTGAAGCTTTCTTT	CASSWYSMNTEAFF
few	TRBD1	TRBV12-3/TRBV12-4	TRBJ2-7	TGTGCCAGCAGCGCAGGGGGTCTCGAGCAGTACTTC	CASSAGGLEQYF
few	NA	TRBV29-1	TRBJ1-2	TGCAGCGTTGCAGAGGGTTTAGGTGGCTACACCTTC	CSVAEGLGGYTF
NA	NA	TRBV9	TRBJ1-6	TGTGCCAGCAACCGGGACATTAATAATTCACCCCTCCACTTT	CASNRDINNSPLHF
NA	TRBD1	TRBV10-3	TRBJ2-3	TGTGCCATCAGGAGGGGGCAGACAGATACGCAGTATTTT	CAIRRGQTDTQYF
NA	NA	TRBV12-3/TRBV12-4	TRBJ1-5	TGTGCCAGCAGCTCGGGACATCCATTCGGCAATCAGCCCCAGCATTTT	CASSSGHPFGNQPQHF
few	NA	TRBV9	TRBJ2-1	TGTGCCAGCAGCGGGATGACTTCCGAGCAGTTCTTC	CASSGMTSEQFF
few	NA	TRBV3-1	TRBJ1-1	TGTGCCAGCAGCCAAATAACGAACACTGAAGCTTTCTTT	CASSQITNTEAFF
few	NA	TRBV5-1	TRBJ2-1	TGCGCCAGCAGCCCGGACTTCCATGAGCAGTTCTTC	CASSPDFHEQFF
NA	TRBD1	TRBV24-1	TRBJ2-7	TGTGCCACCAGTGACCCCGGGACAGGTTCCTACGAGCAGTACTTC	CATSDPGTGSYEQYF
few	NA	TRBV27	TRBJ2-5	TGTGCCAGCAGCCCTCCTTGGGCGTTCCCCGCCAGGGAGACCCAGTACTTC	CASSPPWAFPARETQYF
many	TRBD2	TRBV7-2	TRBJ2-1	TGTGCCAGCAGCTCCACCGGGACTAGACACAATGAGCAGTTCTTC	CASSSTGTRHNEQFF
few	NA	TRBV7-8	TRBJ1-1	TGTGCCAGCATACCGGGGGGAAACACTGAAGCTTTCTTT	CASIPGGNTEAFF
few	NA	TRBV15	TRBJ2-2	TGTGCCACCAGCAGAGATAGGACAGTGAACACCGGGGAGCTGTTTTTT	CATSRDRTVNTGELFF
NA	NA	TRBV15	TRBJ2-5	TGTGCCACCAGCAGAGTTATTACGGGGGGCCGGGAGACCCAGTACTTC	CATSRVITGGRETQYF
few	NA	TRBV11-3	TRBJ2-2	TGTGCCAGCAGCTTAAGGGTGAACACCGGGGAGCTGTTTTTT	CASSLRVNTGELFF
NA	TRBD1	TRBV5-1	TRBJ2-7	TGCGCCAGCAGTTCAGACAGGGGGATGATCTACGAGCAGTACTTC	CASSSDRGMIYEQYF
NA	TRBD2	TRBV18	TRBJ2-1	TGTGCCAGCTCACCGCGGGAGGCTCTTTACAATGAGCAGTTCTTC	CASSPREALYNEQFF
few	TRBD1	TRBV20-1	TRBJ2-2	TGCAGTGCTAGACCCCGGGACAGGGGCGACGCCGGGGAGCTGTTTTTT	CSARPRDRGDAGELFF